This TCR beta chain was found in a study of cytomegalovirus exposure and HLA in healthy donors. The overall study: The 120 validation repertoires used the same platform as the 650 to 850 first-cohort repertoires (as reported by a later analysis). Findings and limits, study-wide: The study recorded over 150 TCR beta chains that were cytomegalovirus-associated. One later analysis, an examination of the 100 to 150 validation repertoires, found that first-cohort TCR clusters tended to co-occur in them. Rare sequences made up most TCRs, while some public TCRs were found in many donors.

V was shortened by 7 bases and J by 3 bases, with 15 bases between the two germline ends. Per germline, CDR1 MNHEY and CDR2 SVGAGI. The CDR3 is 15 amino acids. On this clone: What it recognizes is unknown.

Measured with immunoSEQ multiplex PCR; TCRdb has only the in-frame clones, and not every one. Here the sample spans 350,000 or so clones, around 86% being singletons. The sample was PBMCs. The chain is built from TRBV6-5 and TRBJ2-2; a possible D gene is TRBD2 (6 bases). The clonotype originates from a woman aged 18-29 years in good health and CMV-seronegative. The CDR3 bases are TGTGCCAGCATCCCGACTAGTTTATACACCGGGGAGCTGTTTTTT. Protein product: CASIPTSLYTGELFF.